This T cell receptor (beta chain) was identified in a study of blood T cell repertoires in COVID-19 (dated by TCRdb to between 2020 and 2021). As for the study more broadly: Samples from collaborators originated in the United States, Italy and Spain and spanned both the acute and convalescent phases of COVID-19. The repertoires were released in a freely available public database meant as a resource for research on the immune response to SARS-CoV-2. Where available, HLA class I and class II types were taken from metadata supplied by the sample provider and were not determined by assay-based typing. Samples came from the ongoing ImmuneRACE study (first 160 participants) plus 1,254 subjects from 6 global collaborators. Nearly every sample came with metadata listing a de-identified subject ID, COVID-19 status, age in years and sex. Subjects who had been exposed to COVID-19, were actively infected with it, or had recovered from it provided the deeply sampled blood TCRbeta repertoires that made up the dataset. The material from the prospective study consisted of cDNA or gDNA derived from T cells, B-cell-depleted T cells, or PBMCs. Study-wide findings and limitations: Clinical and demographic metadata were provided uncurated, with the amount varying by source and participant.

In the prospective study, participants were roughly 18 to 89 years old, resided in 25 or so geographic areas of the United States, and were enrolled through a virtual design. In the prospective study, participants were assigned to cohorts based on the clinical history participants reported in a screening survey and a study questionnaire. Exposed participants had been in contact with someone with a PCR-confirmed or clinician-diagnosed COVID-19 case within 2 weeks of study entry. Mobile phlebotomists in the prospective study collected whole blood, serum and a nasopharyngeal or oropharyngeal swab from every participant. Additional blood draws and questionnaires over an approximately two-month period could optionally be provided by prospective study participants. Before DNA extraction, prospective study blood samples were shipped either frozen or at room temperature. TCRbeta CDR3 regions were amplified from genomic DNA by means of the immunoSEQ Assay, a bias-controlled multiplex PCR. In the authors' own workflow: The number of nucleated cells in each sample was estimated from the amplification of reference gene primers within the assay. To quantify the absolute abundance of each unique TCRbeta CDR3 rearrangement, sequence reads were collapsed and filtered. For each sample, productive Simpson clonality was calculated as the square root of Simpson's diversity index across productive rearrangements. This immuneACCESS table, as held by TCRdb, lists in-frame sequences with V and J called but not all clones. Of the missing ones, under half trace to an unresolved V gene in checked studies; the others have no known cause. V and J calls and clone size are as listed in that table; D and trimming were resolved from the DNA. This sample has 300,000 to 400,000 clones in its table, and roughly 85% of those were observed once. Of the sample, approximately 1.9% falls within the top ten clones.

About this clone: Its antigen is not yet known. No base quality values were provided; no much bigger clone lies one nucleotide off.

The sequencing input was PBMCs or T cells enriched from blood (not recorded which). This clonotype originated in a woman in her thirties who had been exposed to COVID-19.

The CDR3 reads CASSLSGTSHYEQYF. The nucleotides are TGCGCCAGCAGCTTGAGCGGGACAAGTCACTACGAGCAGTACTTC. This receptor chain uses TRBV5-1 and TRBJ2-7; the D gene is perhaps TRBD2, on 7 matching bases. From the cysteine through the phenylalanine, the CDR3 covers 15 amino acids. Only the CDR3 DNA is retained, 45 bases long and in frame from the first base. The CDR1 and CDR2 encoded by the germline V gene are SGHRS and YFSETQ. Between the V and J ends, shortened by 1 base and 3 bases respectively, the junction contains 14 bases.